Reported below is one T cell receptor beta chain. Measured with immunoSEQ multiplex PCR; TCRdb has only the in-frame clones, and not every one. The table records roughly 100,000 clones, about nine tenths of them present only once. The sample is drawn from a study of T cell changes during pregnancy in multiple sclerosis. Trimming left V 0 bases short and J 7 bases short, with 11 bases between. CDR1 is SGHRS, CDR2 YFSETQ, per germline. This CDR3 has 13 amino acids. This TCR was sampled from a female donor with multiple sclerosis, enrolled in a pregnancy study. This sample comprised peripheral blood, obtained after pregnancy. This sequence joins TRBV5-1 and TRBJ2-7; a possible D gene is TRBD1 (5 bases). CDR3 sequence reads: CASSLVGDREQYF. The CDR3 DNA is TGCGCCAGCAGCTTGGTAGGGGATCGGGAGCAGTACTTC.